This TCR beta chain was found in a study of T cell responses to AZD1222 COVID-19 vaccine. General study points: No repertoire was sampled before or during the peak T cell response, only after it. CD4 TCRs covered the whole spike, strongest at regions 160-218 and 743-854. Only five to seven AZD1222 recipients tested seropositive at baseline. Donors, mostly white British, included more females; clonal diversity was possibly underestimated.

J was trimmed by 3 bases and V by 6 bases; bases with no gene match: 6. Germline lookup yields CDR1 MDHEN and CDR2 SYDVKM. The length of the CDR3 is 14 residues. Worth noting for this clone: Its target is not known.

TCRdb's table, derived via immunoSEQ multiplex PCR, lists solely in-frame clones and lacks some. The data hold 97,000 or so clones, with 90% to 95% observed a single time. The clonotype was recovered from an adult who received the AZD1222 COVID-19 vaccine. The specimen was peripheral blood, collected 28 days after the second AZD1222 dose. The genes are TRBV28 and TRBJ2-7; 9 bases fit TRBD1. For the CDR3, the DNA is TGTGCCAGCAGCGCCGGGGACAGGGTCTACGAGCAGTACTTC. Amino acid sequence: CASSAGDRVYEQYF.